This is a list of T cell receptor beta chains from one sample in a study of cytomegalovirus exposure and HLA in healthy donors. Clones were sequenced by immunoSEQ multiplex PCR, and TCRdb holds only the in-frame ones, with some missing. Among about 36,000 clones listed, approximately 74% were seen once. The material sequenced was PBMCs. The receptor set was obtained from a man between 25 and 39 years old in good health and CMV-seronegative. Both conserved end residues are part of each CDR3. D genes are given only for firm matches. Some rows have no size entry. The others give once, few or many, or a class for an expanded clone.

TRBV15,.,TRBJ2-1,TRBD1,CATSRWGQENEQFF,TGTGCCACCAGCAGGTGGGGACAGGAAAATGAGCAGTTCTTC
TRBV4-2,few,TRBJ2-1,TRBD2,CASSQDLLAGTNEQFF,TGTGCCAGCAGCCAAGATCTCCTAGCGGGGACGAATGAGCAGTTCTTC
TRBV11-2,few,TRBJ2-7,TRBD2,CASSSNSGGPTYEQYF,TGTGCCAGCAGTTCTAATAGCGGGGGCCCAACCTACGAGCAGTACTTC
TRBV25-1,.,TRBJ2-3,.,CASSGWTPGTDTQYF,TGTGCCAGCAGTGGATGGACCCCGGGGACAGATACGCAGTATTTT
TRBV20-1,few,TRBJ1-5,.,CSAAGNQPQHF,TGCAGTGCTGCAGGGAATCAGCCCCAGCATTTT
TRBV5-8,.,TRBJ1-5,TRBD1,CASSTGTGDSQPQHF,TGTGCCAGCAGCACCGGGACAGGGGATTCGCAGCCCCAGCATTTT
TRBV18,.,TRBJ1-2,.,CASSPGTSNGYTF,TGTGCCAGCTCACCAGGGACAAGTAATGGCTACACCTTC
TRBV7-8,.,TRBJ2-5,.,CASSRRTLQETQYF,TGTGCCAGCAGCCGGAGGACCCTTCAAGAGACCCAGTACTTC
TRBV2,.,TRBJ2-1,TRBD2,CASRGASGGFNEQFF,TGTGCCAGCAGGGGGGCTAGCGGGGGATTTAATGAGCAGTTCTTC
TRBV6-5,.,TRBJ1-5,TRBD1,CASRRQGRGDQPQHF,TGTGCCAGCAGACGACAGGGTAGAGGGGATCAGCCCCAGCATTTT
TRBV28,.,TRBJ2-7,.,CASSLGGADEQYF,TGTGCCAGCAGTTTAGGAGGGGCAGACGAGCAGTACTTC
TRBV10-3,.,TRBJ2-2,.,CAISERGAPTGELFF,TGTGCCATCAGTGAGCGGGGGGCCCCCACCGGGGAGCTGTTTTTT
TRBV6-5,.,TRBJ2-5,.,CASRPSSSVPQYF,TGTGCCAGCAGACCCTCGAGCAGCGTCCCCCAGTACTTC
TRBV6-1,.,TRBJ2-7,TRBD2,CASRIQFSGRFEQYF,TGTGCCAGCAGGATACAATTTAGCGGGAGGTTCGAGCAGTACTTC
TRBV4-2,.,TRBJ2-3,TRBD2,CASSQGGRGGQDTQYF,TGTGCCAGCAGCCAAGGTGGGCGGGGGGGCCAAGATACGCAGTATTTT
TRBV5-1,.,TRBJ2-7,.,CASSLDALSSYEQYF,TGCGCCAGCAGCTTGGATGCTCTGAGCTCCTACGAGCAGTACTTC
TRBV29-1,.,TRBJ1-2,TRBD1,CSAAQTGNYGYTF,TGCAGCGCGGCTCAGACAGGGAACTATGGCTACACCTTC
TRBV6-5,.,TRBJ2-1,.,CASSGSPGWGEQFF,TGTGCCAGCAGCGGGAGTCCGGGGTGGGGTGAGCAGTTCTTC
TRBV4-2,.,TRBJ2-3,TRBD2,CASSQDGAGGTDTQYF,TGTGCCAGCAGCCAAGATGGGGCGGGGGGCACAGATACGCAGTATTTT
TRBV28,.,TRBJ1-5,TRBD1,CASSQRQGVKPQHF,TGTGCCAGCAGCCAAAGACAGGGGGTAAAGCCCCAGCATTTT
TRBV28,.,TRBJ1-5,TRBD1,CASSSLRAGGNQPQHF,TGTGCCAGCAGTTCTCTAAGGGCAGGGGGGAATCAGCCCCAGCATTTT
TRBV5-1,.,TRBJ2-1,.,CASSSGSFYNEQFF,TGCGCCAGCAGCTCCGGGTCTTTCTACAATGAGCAGTTCTTC
TRBV7-7,.,TRBJ2-5,.,CASSPGGAQRAQETQYF,TGTGCTAGCAGCCCAGGCGGGGCGCAACGCGCCCAAGAGACCCAGTACTTC
TRBV7-6,once,TRBJ2-2,TRBD2,CASSPGLAANTGELFF,TGTGCCAGCAGCCCAGGACTAGCGGCAAACACCGGGGAGCTGTTTTTT
TRBV19,.,TRBJ1-5,.,CASSRGRQPQHF,TGTGCCAGTAGTAGGGGCCGTCAGCCCCAGCATTTT
TRBV7-9,.,TRBJ2-7,.,CASSLGRDSPSGQYF,TGTGCCAGCAGCTTAGGCAGGGATTCCCCATCAGGGCAGTACTTC
TRBV28,.,TRBJ1-2,.,CASRTSYGYTF,TGTGCCAGCAGGACAAGCTATGGCTACACCTTC
TRBV5-4,.,TRBJ2-3,TRBD2,CASTKLGTSNDTQYF,TGTGCCAGCACCAAGTTAGGGACTAGCAACGATACGCAGTATTTT
TRBV10-1,.,TRBJ1-1,.,CASSEHRSAVLAEAFF,TGCGCCAGCAGTGAGCACCGGTCGGCGGTCTTGGCTGAAGCTTTCTTT
TRBV10-1,.,TRBJ1-2,.,CASSDRNYGYTF,TGCGCCAGCAGTGACAGAAACTATGGCTACACCTTC
TRBV29-1,.,TRBJ2-4,TRBD1,CSVYLRDSLIGIQYF,TGCAGCGTGTACCTCCGGGACAGTTTAATCGGCATTCAGTACTTC
TRBV6-6,.,TRBJ2-7,TRBD1,CASRDRANEQYF,TGTGCCAGCCGGGACAGGGCCAACGAGCAGTACTTC
TRBV28,.,TRBJ2-5,.,CASSLQGEQETQYF,TGTGCCAGCAGCCTACAGGGCGAGCAAGAGACCCAGTACTTC
TRBV10-1,.,TRBJ2-7,.,CASSGTPGSEQYF,TGCGCCAGCAGTGGGACCCCAGGGTCCGAGCAGTACTTC
TRBV11-2,.,TRBJ2-5,TRBD1,CASSLGDRGQETQYF,TGTGCCAGCAGCTTAGGGGACAGGGGCCAAGAGACCCAGTACTTC
TRBV29-1,.,TRBJ2-7,TRBD2,CSALAGNSYEQYF,TGCAGCGCCCTAGCGGGGAACTCCTACGAGCAGTACTTC
TRBV5-4,.,TRBJ1-2,.,CASSYDRGNYGYTF,TGTGCCAGCAGTTATGATAGGGGAAACTATGGCTACACCTTC
TRBV6-5,.,TRBJ1-1,.,CASSTQGTEAFF,TGTGCCAGCAGCACACAGGGCACCGAAGCTTTCTTT
TRBV5-6,.,TRBJ2-5,.,CASSFYEEETQYF,TGTGCCAGCAGCTTTTATGAGGAAGAGACCCAGTACTTC
TRBV28,.,TRBJ2-2,TRBD1,CASSYRGFTGELFF,TGTGCCAGCAGTTACAGGGGGTTTACCGGGGAGCTGTTTTTT
TRBV2,large,TRBJ2-1,TRBD2,CASDLWGTNHNEQFF,TGTGCCAGCGACCTCTGGGGGACTAACCACAATGAGCAGTTCTTC